These 20 T cell receptor beta chains were sequenced from one sample in a study of CD8 T cells in ankylosing spondylitis (dated by TCRdb to about 2017). To prepare the library, 5' RACE was applied. Sequenced using an Illumina HiSeq 2500. TCRdb passed the public sequencing reads through fastp at Q25 and MiXCR, retaining productive beta sequences. All rows with the same CDR3 protein become a single entry with the most common DNA and genes. The table for this sample lists 300,000 to 400,000 distinct CDR3 sequences; 11% of them were counted only once. Roughly 9.2% of the sample is held by the ten biggest clonotypes. Sequencing was carried out using blood, either unsorted or a sorted T cell fraction (not recorded which). These receptor sequences come from a female donor with ankylosing spondylitis or in good health (not recorded which).

This clonotype was observed a few times. V usage is TRBV14 and J usage is TRBJ2-1; maybe TRBD2 (6 bases). The CDR3 has 16 amino acids. Trimming stripped 3 bases from V and 3 bases from J, with 15 bases between. Germline V gene lookup returns CDR1 SGHDN and CDR2 FVKESK. CDR3 sequence (DNA): TGTGCCAGCAGCCAGACCCTAGCGAGAGACTACAATGAGCAGTTCTTC. The encoded protein is CASSQTLARDYNEQFF.

This clonotype was detected ten times or more. The chain has TRBV7-2 and TRBJ2-1; 8 bases map to TRBD2. Germline CDR1 is SGHTA and CDR2 is FQGNSA. The junction had 4 bases not matched to a gene; V was cut back by 2 bases and J by 10 bases. The CDR3 length is 13 residues. This CDR3 reads CASSLPGGAEQFF. The DNA of the CDR3 is TGTGCCAGCAGCTTACCGGGGGGGGCCGAGCAGTTCTTC. Together with reference TRBV7-2 and TRBJ2-1, the CDR3 gives the full variable domain: GAGVSQSPSNKVTEKGKDVELRCDPISGHTALYWYRQSLGQGLEFLIYFQGNSAPDKSGLPSDRFSAERTGGSVSTLTIQRTQQEDSAVYLCASSLPGGAEQFFGPGTRLTVL.

This clonotype was picked up many times. The chain has TRBV29-1 and TRBJ2-1; D is tentatively TRBD1 or TRBD2 (6 bases each). Per germline, CDR1 SQVTM and CDR2 ANQGSEA. The CDR3 loop spans 11 amino acids. Trimming removed 6 bases from V and 8 bases from J, with 11 bases in between. CDR3 nucleotides: TGCAGCGTAAAAGGGGGGCATGAGCAGTTCTTC. Its translation is CSVKGGHEQFF.

This clonotype has at least ten counts. This rearrangement joins TRBV24-1 to TRBJ2-5; D is undetermined. Trimming stripped 9 bases from V and 3 bases from J, with 13 bases between. CDR3 length equals 13 residues. Germline CDR1 KGHDR, CDR2 SFDVKD. The CDR3 coding sequence is TGTGCCACCTCGGACGGAACCAAAGAGACCCAGTACTTC. Protein product: CATSDGTKETQYF.

The chain recombines TRBV27 with TRBJ2-7; a possible D gene is TRBD2 (5 bases). The CDR3 has 15 residues. Per germline, CDR1 MNHEY and CDR2 SMNVEV (reference sequence). The V end was cut by 3 bases, the J end by 0 bases, with 12 bases between. The CDR3 protein is CASSFGLSSSYEQYF. CDR3 DNA: TGTGCCAGCAGTTTTGGACTCTCAAGCTCCTACGAGCAGTACTTC.

The CDR3 sequence is CASSPGRLYEQYF. The CDR3 DNA follows: TGTGCCAGCAGTCCCGGACGGCTCTACGAGCAGTACTTC. The genes are TRBV7-8 and TRBJ2-7; D is undetermined. Germline V lookup: CDR1 SGHVS, CDR2 FQNEAQ. The CDR3 is 13 amino acids. Trimming left V 6 bases short and J 3 bases short, with 12 bases between.

V is TRBV28 and J is TRBJ2-1, with TRBD1 identical over 7 bases. Germline loops: CDR1 MDHEN, CDR2 SYDVKM. This CDR3 spans 16 amino acids. The V and J ends lost 6 bases and 2 bases, in that order; junction bases with no gene match: 10. CDR3 protein: CASSPSLGQAYNEQFF. The CDR3 region has the DNA TGTGCCAGCAGCCCCAGTCTTGGACAGGCCTACAATGAGCAGTTCTTC.

The genes are TRBV19 and TRBJ2-2; D is unresolved. Trimming removed 3 bases at V and 5 bases at J, with 16 bases between. The CDR3 has 16 residues. Germline CDR1 is LNHDA and CDR2 is SQIVND (reference sequence). DNA for the CDR3: TGTGCCAGTAGTATCGGCAGCAAACTTTCAACCGGGGAGCTGTTTTTT. This translates into CASSIGSKLSTGELFF.

The rearrangement joins TRBV20-1 to TRBJ1-2; D is unclear. This CDR3 region has 13 residues. V lost 3 bases, J lost 3 bases, and 11 bases lay in between. Germline V gene data show CDR1 as DFQATT and CDR2 as SNEGSKA (reference sequence). The CDR3 DNA is TGCAGTGCTAGTGACGGGGTTTACTATGGCTACACCTTC. It translates to CSASDGVYYGYTF.

This clonotype showed up many times. The chain links TRBV29-1 to TRBJ2-7, with a tentative D call TRBD1 (6 bases). The CDR3 spans 15 residues. Germline assignment: CDR1 SQVTM and CDR2 ANQGSEA. The V end was cut by 0 bases, the J end by 3 bases, with 15 bases between. The CDR3 spells CSVEDITGKNYEQYF. In DNA form, the CDR3 reads TGCAGCGTTGAAGATATTACAGGGAAAAACTACGAGCAGTACTTC.

V usage is TRBV20-1 and J usage is TRBJ2-3, with 7 nucleotides matching TRBD2. Unmatched junction bases numbered 11, after V lost 0 bases and J lost 2 bases. Germline CDR1 is DFQATT and CDR2 is SNEGSKA (reference sequence). This CDR3 spans 17 amino acids. CDR3 sequence (DNA): TGCAGTGCTAGAGATTGGGGGGTCCTAGCGGTCACAGATACGCAGTATTTT. It specifies CSARDWGVLAVTDTQYF.

This clonotype was seen many times. The rearrangement joins TRBV3-1 to TRBJ2-7; perhaps TRBD2 as D (6 bases). Germline lookup yields CDR1 LGHDT and CDR2 YNNKEL (reference sequence). This CDR3 is 14 amino acids long. Trimming stripped 6 bases from V and 3 bases from J, with 15 bases between. For the CDR3, the DNA is TGTGCCAGCAGTCTCGGGCTAGCGATCTACGAGCAGTACTTC. This codes for CASSLGLAIYEQYF.

This clonotype occurred many times. The junction does not match germline at one end; this may be a read error. V is TRBV3-1 and J is TRBJ2-7; D uncertain. The germline V gene encodes CDR1 LGHDT and CDR2 YNNKEL (reference sequence). The CDR3 is 15 amino acids. The CDR3 here is CASSQMMAVSDEQYF. CDR3 sequence (DNA): TGTGCCAGCAGCCAAATGATGGCAGTGAGCGACGAGCAGTATTTC.

The chain uses TRBV20-1 and TRBJ2-3; perhaps TRBD1 as D (7 bases). Per germline, CDR1 DFQATT and CDR2 SNEGSKA (reference sequence). The CDR3 runs to 14 residues. Trimming left V 6 bases short and J 2 bases short, with 15 bases between. The CDR3 DNA follows: TGCAGTGCGAGGACAGGAGGGAACACAGATACGCAGTATTTT. Translation gives CSARTGGNTDTQYF.

This clonotype has at least ten counts. The chain uses TRBV5-1 and TRBJ2-2; the D gene is possibly TRBD1 (5 bases). From germline, CDR1 is SGHRS and CDR2 YFSETQ. V was pared by 0 bases and J by 6 bases, with 9 bases between. CDR3 size: 14 residues. The CDR3 sequence: CASSLVQGAGELFF. Here the CDR3 DNA reads TGCGCCAGCAGCTTGGTCCAGGGTGCCGGGGAGCTGTTTTTT.

There are many counts of this clonotype. The chain couples TRBV10-2 to TRBJ2-7; D gene unclear. This CDR3 has 14 amino acids. Germline V lookup: CDR1 WSHSY, CDR2 SAAADI. Trimming pared 2 bases from V and 3 bases from J, leaving 11 bases between. In nucleotides, the CDR3 is TGCGCCAGCAGTGAGCGCTTTGGCGACTACGAGCAGTACTTC. As protein: CASSERFGDYEQYF.

The chain employs TRBV20-1 and TRBJ2-5, with 11 bases aligning to TRBD2. This CDR3 contains 14 residues. Germline V CDR1 and CDR2: DFQATT, SNEGSKA (reference sequence). Germline trimming cut 3 bases from V and 3 bases from J; bases unmatched to any gene: 3. CDR3 sequence reads: CSASQLAGEETQYF. The CDR3 DNA follows: TGCAGTGCTAGTCAACTAGCGGGGGAAGAGACCCAGTACTTC.

The gene calls are TRBV4-3 and TRBJ1-5, with D possibly TRBD1 on 5 matching bases. V gave up 0 bases and J gave up 6 bases, with 12 bases separating them. The CDR3 has 15 residues. CDR1 is LGHNA and CDR2 is YSLEER in the germline V gene. As DNA, the CDR3 is TGCGCCAGCAGCCAAGACGGGGGAAGGAGTCAGCCCCAGCATTTT. Translating gives CASSQDGGRSQPQHF.

At least ten counts were recorded for this clonotype. This rearrangement joins TRBV28 to TRBJ2-7; D possibly corresponds to TRBD2 (6 bases). V was pared by 2 bases and J by 0 bases, with 8 bases between. Germline V gives CDR1 MDHEN, CDR2 SYDVKM. This CDR3 has 14 residues. Here the CDR3 DNA reads TGTGCCAGCAGTTTACAGGGAGGCTCCTACGAGCAGTACTTC. It encodes CASSLQGGSYEQYF.

This clonotype was found many times. The chain couples TRBV20-1 to TRBJ2-1; D call uncertain. The CDR3 covers 15 residues. Trimming stripped 4 bases from V and 5 bases from J, with 18 bases between. CDR1 is DFQATT and CDR2 is SNEGSKA in the germline V gene (reference sequence). As DNA, the CDR3 is TGCAGTGCTACAAACCAGGAAAGCTGGCACAATGAGCAGTTCTTC. Its translation: CSATNQESWHNEQFF.